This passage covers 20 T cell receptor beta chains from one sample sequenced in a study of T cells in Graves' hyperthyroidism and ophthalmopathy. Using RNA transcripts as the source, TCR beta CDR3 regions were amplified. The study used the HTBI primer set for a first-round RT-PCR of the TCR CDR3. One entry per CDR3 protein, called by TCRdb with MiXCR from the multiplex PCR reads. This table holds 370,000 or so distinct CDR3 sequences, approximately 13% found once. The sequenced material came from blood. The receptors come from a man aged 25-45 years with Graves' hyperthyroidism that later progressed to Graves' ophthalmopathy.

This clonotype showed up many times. The CDR3 loop reads CATRTGAYEQYF. Here the CDR3 DNA reads TGTGCCACCAGGACGGGGGCCTACGAGCAGTACTTC. V is TRBV28 and J is TRBJ2-7, with D possibly being TRBD2 (6 bases). Trimming shortened V by 10 bases and J by 2 bases, and 12 bases separated the two germline ends. The length of the CDR3 is 12 residues. CDR1 is MDHEN and CDR2 is SYDVKM in the germline V gene.

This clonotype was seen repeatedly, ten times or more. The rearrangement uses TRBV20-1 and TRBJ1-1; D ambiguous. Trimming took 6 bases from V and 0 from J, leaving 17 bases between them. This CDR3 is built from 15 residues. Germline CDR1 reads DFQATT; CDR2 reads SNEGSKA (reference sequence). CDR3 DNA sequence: TGCAGTGCCCGCGACCCCCAGGTGGTGAACACTGAAGCTTTCTTT. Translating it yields CSARDPQVVNTEAFF.

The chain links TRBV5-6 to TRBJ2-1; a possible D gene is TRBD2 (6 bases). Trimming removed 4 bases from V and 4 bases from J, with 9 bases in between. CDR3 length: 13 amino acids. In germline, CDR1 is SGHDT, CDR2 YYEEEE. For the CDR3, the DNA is TGTGCCAGCAGCCCGGAGGGGTACAATGAGCAGTTCTTC. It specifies CASSPEGYNEQFF.

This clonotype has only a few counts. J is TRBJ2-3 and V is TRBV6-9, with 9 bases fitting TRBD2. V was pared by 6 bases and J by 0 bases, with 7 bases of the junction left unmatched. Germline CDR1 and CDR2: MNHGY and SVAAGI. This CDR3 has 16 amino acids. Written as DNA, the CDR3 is TGTGCCAGCAGCTCCCTCGCGGGGGGGAGCACAGATACGCAGTATTTT. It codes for CASSSLAGGSTDTQYF.

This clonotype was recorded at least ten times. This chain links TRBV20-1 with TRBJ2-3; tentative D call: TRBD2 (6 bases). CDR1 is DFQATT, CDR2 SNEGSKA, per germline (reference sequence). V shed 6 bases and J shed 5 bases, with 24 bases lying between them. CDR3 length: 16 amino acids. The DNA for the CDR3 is TGCAGTGCCCCGAAGGGGATAGCGGAGAGGGGAGATACGCAGTATTTT. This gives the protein CSAPKGIAERGDTQYF.

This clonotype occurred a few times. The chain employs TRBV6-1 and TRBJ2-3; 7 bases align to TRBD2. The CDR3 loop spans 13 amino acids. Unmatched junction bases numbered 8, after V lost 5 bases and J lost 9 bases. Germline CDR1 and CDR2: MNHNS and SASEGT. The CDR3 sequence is CASSSGTTLTQYF. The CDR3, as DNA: TGTGCCAGCAGTTCTGGGACTACCTTAACGCAGTATTTT.

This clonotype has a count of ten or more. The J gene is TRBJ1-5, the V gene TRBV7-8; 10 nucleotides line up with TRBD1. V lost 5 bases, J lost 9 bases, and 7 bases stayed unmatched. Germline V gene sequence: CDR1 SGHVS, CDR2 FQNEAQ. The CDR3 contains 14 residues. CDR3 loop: CASSPGQGMSPQHF. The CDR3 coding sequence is TGTGCCAGCAGCCCGGGACAGGGGATGTCGCCCCAGCATTTT.

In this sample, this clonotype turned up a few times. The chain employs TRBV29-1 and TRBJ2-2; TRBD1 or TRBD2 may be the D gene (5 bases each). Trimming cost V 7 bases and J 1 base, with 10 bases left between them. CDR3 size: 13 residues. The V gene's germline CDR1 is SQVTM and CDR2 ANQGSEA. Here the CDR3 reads CSGGTGNTGELFF. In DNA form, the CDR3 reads TGCAGCGGTGGGACGGGGAACACCGGGGAGCTGTTTTTT.

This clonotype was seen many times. CDR3: CATQASAGGPYNEQFF. In nucleotides, the CDR3 is TGTGCCACCCAGGCATCAGCGGGGGGCCCCTACAATGAGCAGTTCTTC. This chain joins TRBV6-1 and TRBJ2-1, with 9 bases identical to TRBD2. The J segment lost 2 bases and the V segment lost 10 bases, leaving 12 bases of the junction unmatched. CDR1 is MNHNS and CDR2 is SASEGT in the germline V gene. The CDR3 loop spans 16 amino acids.

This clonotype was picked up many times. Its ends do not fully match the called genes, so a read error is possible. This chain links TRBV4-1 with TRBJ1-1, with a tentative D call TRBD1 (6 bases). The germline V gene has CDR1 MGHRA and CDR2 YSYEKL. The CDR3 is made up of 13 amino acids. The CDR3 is CASSQGGNTEAFF. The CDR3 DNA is TGTGCCAGCAGCCAAGGGGGGAACACTGAAGCTTTCTTT.

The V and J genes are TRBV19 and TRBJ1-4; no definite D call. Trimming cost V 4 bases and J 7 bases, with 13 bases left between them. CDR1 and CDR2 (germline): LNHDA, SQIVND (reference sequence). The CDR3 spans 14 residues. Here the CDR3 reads CASSRGPRSEKLFF. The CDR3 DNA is TGTGCCAGTAGTAGAGGACCCCGGAGTGAAAAACTGTTTTTT.

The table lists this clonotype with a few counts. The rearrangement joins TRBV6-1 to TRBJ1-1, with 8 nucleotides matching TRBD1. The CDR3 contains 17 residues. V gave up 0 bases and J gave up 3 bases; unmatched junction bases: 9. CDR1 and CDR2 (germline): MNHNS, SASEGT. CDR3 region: CASSEALRGRGHTEAFF. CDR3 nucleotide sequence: TGTGCCAGCAGTGAAGCGTTGAGGGGCAGGGGGCACACTGAAGCTTTCTTT.

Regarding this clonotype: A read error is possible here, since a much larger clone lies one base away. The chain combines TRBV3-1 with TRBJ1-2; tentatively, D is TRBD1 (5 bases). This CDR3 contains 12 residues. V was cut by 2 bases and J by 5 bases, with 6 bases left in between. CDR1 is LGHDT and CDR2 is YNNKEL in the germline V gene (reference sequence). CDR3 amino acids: CASSQSGYGYTF. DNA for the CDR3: TGTGCCAGCAGCCAATCAGGGTATGGCTACACCTTC. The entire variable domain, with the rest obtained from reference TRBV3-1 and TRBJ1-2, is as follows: DTAVSQTPKYLVTQMGNDKSIKCEQNLGHDTMYWYKQDSKKFLKIMFSYNNKELIINETVPNRFSPKSPDKAHLNLHINSLELGDSAVYFCASSQSGYGYTFGSGTRLTVV.

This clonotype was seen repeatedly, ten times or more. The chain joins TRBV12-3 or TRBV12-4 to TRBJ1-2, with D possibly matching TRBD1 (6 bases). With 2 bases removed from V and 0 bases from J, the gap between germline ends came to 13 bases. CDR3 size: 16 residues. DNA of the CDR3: TGTGCCAGCAGTTTACTGCCAGGGACAACTAACTATGGCTACACCTTC. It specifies CASSLLPGTTNYGYTF.

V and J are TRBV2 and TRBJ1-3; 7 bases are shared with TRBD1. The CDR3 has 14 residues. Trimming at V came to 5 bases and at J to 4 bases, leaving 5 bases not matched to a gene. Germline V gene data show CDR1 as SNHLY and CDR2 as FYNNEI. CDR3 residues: CASSQTGLGNTIYF. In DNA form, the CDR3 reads TGTGCCAGCAGTCAGACAGGGTTGGGAAACACCATATATTTT.

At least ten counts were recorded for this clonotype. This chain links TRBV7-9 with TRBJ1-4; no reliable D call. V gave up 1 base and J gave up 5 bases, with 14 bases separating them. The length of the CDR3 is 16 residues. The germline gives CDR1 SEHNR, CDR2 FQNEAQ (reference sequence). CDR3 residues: CASSLGTVRQNEKLFF. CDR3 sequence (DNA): TGTGCCAGCAGCTTAGGGACGGTCCGACAAAATGAAAAACTGTTTTTT.

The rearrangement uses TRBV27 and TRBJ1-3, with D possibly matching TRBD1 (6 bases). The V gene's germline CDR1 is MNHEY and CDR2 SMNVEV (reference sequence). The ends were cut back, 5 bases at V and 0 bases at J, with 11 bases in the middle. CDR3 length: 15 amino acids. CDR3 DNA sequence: TGTGCCAGCAGTCGAACAGGGCGCTCTGGAAACACCATATATTTT. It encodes CASSRTGRSGNTIYF.

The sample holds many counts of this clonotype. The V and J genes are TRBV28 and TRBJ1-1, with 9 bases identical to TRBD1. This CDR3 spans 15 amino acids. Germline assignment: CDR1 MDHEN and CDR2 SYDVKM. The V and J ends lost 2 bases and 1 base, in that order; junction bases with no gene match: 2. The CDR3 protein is CASSLPTGGNTEAFF. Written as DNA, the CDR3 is TGTGCCAGCAGTTTACCGACAGGGGGGAACACTGAAGCTTTCTTT.

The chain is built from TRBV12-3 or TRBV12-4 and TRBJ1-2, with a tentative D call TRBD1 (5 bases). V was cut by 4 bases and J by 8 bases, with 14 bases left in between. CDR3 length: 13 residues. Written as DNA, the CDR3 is TGTGCCAGCAGTTCCGGCAGGGCGGAAGGCTACACCTTC. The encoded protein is CASSSGRAEGYTF.

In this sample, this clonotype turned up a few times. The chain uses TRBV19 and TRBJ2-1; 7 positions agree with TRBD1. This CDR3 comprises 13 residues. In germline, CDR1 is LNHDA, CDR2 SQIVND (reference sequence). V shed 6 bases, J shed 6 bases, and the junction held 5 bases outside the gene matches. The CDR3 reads CASSRDSSNEQFF. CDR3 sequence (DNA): TGTGCCAGTAGCCGGGACAGCTCCAATGAGCAGTTCTTC.